The 19 T cell receptor beta chains listed next were all sequenced from one sample in a study of blood T cell repertoires in COVID-19. Profiled with immunoSEQ multiplex PCR; TCRdb holds only in-frame clones, not every one. Of 200,000 to 250,000 clones detected, around 90% appear once; the ten largest clones hold about 6%. Sequencing was done on a sample of PBMCs or T cells enriched from blood (not recorded which). The receptors here all came from a woman aged 25 to 39 with acute COVID-19.

The rearrangement links TRBV11-2 to TRBJ2-3, with 9 bases lining up with TRBD2. Germline-derived CDR1 and CDR2 are SGHAT and FQNNGV. There are 16 residues in the CDR3. The trim removed 0 bases at V and 0 bases at J, leaving 1 base unmatched. CDR3 DNA sequence: TGTGCCAGCAGCTTAGAAGCGGGGGGCAGCACAGATACGCAGTATTTT. Protein sequence: CASSLEAGGSTDTQYF.

This clone was seen a few times. This sequence joins TRBV6-6 and TRBJ2-7; TRBD1 might be the D (5 bases). The ends were cut back, 8 bases at V and 3 bases at J, with 8 bases in the middle. This CDR3 is built from 11 residues. Germline loops: CDR1 MNHNY, CDR2 SVGAGI (reference sequence). CDR3 bases: TGTGCCAGCCATCAGGGCTACGAGCAGTACTTC. As protein: CASHQGYEQYF.

The chain is built from TRBV15 and TRBJ1-6; weak D call: TRBD1 (6 bases). Trimming took off 4 bases at V and 6 bases at J, with 10 bases between the two ends. Germline-derived CDR1 and CDR2 are LNHNV and YYDKDF (reference sequence). The CDR3 is 14 residues long. In nucleotides, the CDR3 is TGTGCCACCAGCATAGGACAGAGTAATTCACCCCTCCACTTT. Translated: CATSIGQSNSPLHF.

The chain has TRBV10-3 and TRBJ1-2, with 10 bases fitting TRBD1. The CDR3 is 15 residues long. The ends lost 4 bases at V and 6 bases at J; junction bases unmatched: 8. Germline loops: CDR1 ENHRY, CDR2 SYGVKD. DNA of the CDR3: TGTGCCATCAGTGGGGATCGACAGGGGGCACATGGCTACACCTTC. Its protein is CAISGDRQGAHGYTF.

This clone came up once. The chain joins TRBV30 to TRBJ1-3; 7 nucleotides align to TRBD1. J was trimmed by 1 base and V by 5 bases; bases with no gene match: 2. CDR3 length: 13 residues. CDR1 and CDR2 from the germline V gene are GTSNPN and SVGIG (reference sequence). CDR3 in DNA: TGTGCCTGGTCACAGGGGTCTGGAAACACCATATATTTT. This sequence encodes CAWSQGSGNTIYF.

The table lists this clone with a few counts. The chain carries TRBV18 and TRBJ1-1; D is perhaps TRBD1 (5 bases). The CDR3 runs 14 residues. The germline gives CDR1 KGHSH, CDR2 LQKENI. Trimming removed 5 bases at V and 7 bases at J, with 17 bases between. Here the CDR3 DNA reads TGTGCCAGCTCAGAGAAACGGGAGCAGGGTGAAGCTTTCTTT. As protein: CASSEKREQGEAFF.

This chain's CDR3 is CASSLGHLTGNTEAFF. In nucleotides, the CDR3 is TGCGCCAGCAGCTTGGGGCACCTGACGGGGAACACTGAAGCTTTCTTT. The rearrangement links TRBV5-1 to TRBJ1-1; D remains ambiguous. The CDR3 has 16 residues. The germline V and J ends were trimmed by 0 bases and 1 base, with 13 bases remaining between them. Germline lookup yields CDR1 SGHRS and CDR2 YFSETQ.

The chain carries TRBV19 and TRBJ1-2, with D possibly matching TRBD1 (6 bases). Per the germline V gene, CDR1 is LNHDA and CDR2 is SQIVND (reference sequence). Deletions cut 5 bases from V and 4 bases from J, with 20 bases between. The CDR3 contains 16 residues. CDR3 nucleotide sequence: TGTGCCAGTAGTCCGGGACATAGCCCATCAGTCTATGGCTACACCTTC. Translation: CASSPGHSPSVYGYTF.

The V gene is TRBV27, the J gene TRBJ2-1, with D possibly being TRBD2 (5 bases). Germline lookup yields CDR1 MNHEY and CDR2 SMNVEV (reference sequence). V was pared by 6 bases and J by 4 bases, with 10 bases between. The CDR3 spans 13 residues. CDR3 region: CASRDWEYNEQFF. In nucleotides, the CDR3 is TGTGCCAGCAGGGACTGGGAATACAATGAGCAGTTCTTC.

The chain joins TRBV10-3 to TRBJ1-6; D gene uncertain. The CDR3 loop spans 15 amino acids. Trimming left V 0 bases short and J 6 bases short, with 9 bases between. Per the germline V gene, CDR1 is ENHRY and CDR2 is SYGVKD. In DNA, the CDR3 is TGTGCCATCAGTGAGTCTATTACAGTTAATTCACCCCTCCACTTT. It translates to CAISESITVNSPLHF.

V gene TRBV5-4 combines with J gene TRBJ2-1; D is ambiguous. CDR3 size: 12 residues. Trimming removed 2 bases from V and 8 bases from J, with 8 bases in between. From germline, CDR1 is SGHNT and CDR2 YYREEE (reference sequence). DNA of the CDR3: TGTGCCAGCAGCTTACTAAGCGATGAGCAGTTCTTC. Residues: CASSLLSDEQFF.

The chain recombines TRBV2 with TRBJ2-7, with 8 bases that match TRBD1. The CDR3 covers 17 residues. Germline V gene data show CDR1 as SNHLY and CDR2 as FYNNEI. V was pared by 8 bases and J by 1 base, with 16 bases of the junction left unmatched. CDR3 sequence reads: CASHLEPGGRNSYEQYF. CDR3 bases: TGTGCCAGCCACCTAGAACCAGGGGGCAGGAATTCCTACGAGCAGTACTTC.

This clone was counted only a few times. This sequence joins TRBV5-6 and TRBJ1-2, with 11 nucleotides matching TRBD1. The CDR3 is 15 amino acids. The trim removed 6 bases at V and 6 bases at J, leaving 10 bases unmatched. Germline CDR1 and CDR2: SGHDT and YYEEEE. CDR3 region: CASTPPGTGGHGYTF. CDR3 DNA: TGTGCCAGCACTCCCCCCGGGACAGGGGGTCATGGCTACACCTTC.

This clone was picked up one time. The chain recombines TRBV18 with TRBJ1-2, with 10 bases aligning to TRBD1. The CDR3 runs 16 residues. CDR1 is KGHSH, CDR2 LQKENI, per germline. After removal of 5 bases from V and 6 bases from J, the junction contained 12 bases not matched to a gene. The CDR3 spells CASSSDTGTGVNGYTF. The CDR3 DNA follows: TGTGCCAGCTCATCAGACACCGGGACAGGGGTAAATGGCTACACCTTC.

V and J are TRBV18 and TRBJ2-3; TRBD1 aligns across 7 bases. This CDR3 is 13 amino acids long. J gave up 7 bases and V 7 bases, and 8 bases lay outside the gene matches. Germline CDR1 and CDR2: KGHSH and LQKENI. The DNA of the CDR3 is TGTGCCAGCTTAGCCCAAGGGGGCAATACGCAGTATTTT. Its translation is CASLAQGGNTQYF. Complete variable domain (other parts from reference TRBV18 and TRBJ2-3): NAGVMQNPRHLVRRRGQEARLRCSPMKGHSHVYWYRQLPEEGLKFMVYLQKENIIDESGMPKERFSAEFPKEGPSILRIQQVVRGDSAAYFCASLAQGGNTQYFGPGTRLTVL.

The DNA for the CDR3 is TGTGCCAGCAGTTCGGACACCCCCTACGAGCAGTACTTC. This encodes CASSSDTPYEQYF. This chain joins TRBV28 and TRBJ2-7, with a possible D match to TRBD1 (5 bases). Trimming left V 4 bases short and J 2 bases short, with 9 bases between. The CDR3 covers 13 residues. Germline V gives CDR1 MDHEN, CDR2 SYDVKM.

This clone has at least ten counts. The genes are TRBV6-2 or TRBV6-3 and TRBJ2-7, with 9 positions matching TRBD1. The CDR3 has 16 residues. V gave up 2 bases and J gave up 0 bases; unmatched junction bases: 5. Looked up from germline, CDR1 is MNHEY and CDR2 is SVGEGT. CDR3 in DNA: TGTGCCAGCAGTTACCCTAGGGACAGGGTCTCCTACGAGCAGTACTTC. Translation: CASSYPRDRVSYEQYF.

This chain joins TRBV5-6 and TRBJ2-3; D unresolved. Germline loops: CDR1 SGHDT, CDR2 YYEEEE. The CDR3 is made up of 14 amino acids. V was shortened by 2 bases and J by 2 bases, with 9 bases between the two germline ends. DNA of the CDR3: TGTGCCAGCAGCTTACGGCGGATCACAGATACGCAGTATTTT. Translated: CASSLRRITDTQYF.

This clone is medium-sized (0.01 to 0.1%) within its sample. The sample has other DNA sequences that encode this CDR3 too. This chain uses TRBV7-8 with TRBJ2-5; D may be TRBD1 (6 bases). Germline V lookup: CDR1 SGHVS, CDR2 FQNEAQ. With 9 bases removed from V and 5 bases from J, the gap between germline ends came to 10 bases. The CDR3 spans 11 residues. CDR3: CASSQGETQYF. The CDR3 bases are TGTGCCAGTTCGCAGGGGGAGACCCAGTACTTC.